The rows below give T cell receptor beta chains drawn from one sample of a study of T-cell memory formation after mild COVID-19. TCRdb recomputed calls from the 5' RACE reads with MiXCR, one row per CDR3 protein. The sample lists roughly 160,000 distinct CDR3 sequences, roughly 13% occurring once. Sequencing used PBMCs or a T cell subset sorted from them (not recorded which). These receptors were collected from a man aged 18-30 years who had mild COVID-19 (a few samples of this study predate the infection). Cell type and time point are not known. Each CDR3 is given with its conserved first and last residue. The D gene is left open where the match is weak. A clone size is listed for some rows: how often the clone was seen (once, few, many), or a class if it is expanded.

j_call cdr3_length d_call v_call clone_size cdr3_aa cdr3_nt
TRBJ1-4 14 - TRBV12-3/TRBV12-4 - CASSLGRVREKLFF TGTGCCAGCAGTTTGGGCAGGGTACGGGAAAAACTGTTTTTT
TRBJ2-3 12 - TRBV11-3 - CASSSQGDTQYF TGTGCCAGCAGCTCCCAGGGAGATACGCAGTATTTT
TRBJ2-1 16 TRBD2 TRBV6-5 - CASRLAGGRSYNEQFF TGTGCCAGCAGACTAGCGGGGGGGCGTTCCTACAATGAGCAGTTCTTC
TRBJ1-3 15 - TRBV9 few CASNKFPGSGNTIYF TGTGCCAGCAACAAATTTCCGGGCTCTGGAAACACCATATATTTT
TRBJ1-6 15 - TRBV7-2 few CASSFQGTNNSPLHF TGTGCCAGCAGCTTTCAGGGGACGAATAATTCACCCCTCCACTTT
TRBJ1-2 13 - TRBV12-3/TRBV12-4 - CASRSGSYYGYTF TGTGCCAGCAGGTCCGGGAGCTACTATGGCTACACCTTC
TRBJ1-2 14 TRBD1 TRBV6-1 - CASRVMTGTRGYTF TGTGCCAGCAGGGTTATGACAGGGACGAGGGGCTACACCTTC
TRBJ2-3 12 - TRBV5-1 many CASSLGEDTQYF TGCGCCAGCAGCTTGGGCGAAGATACGCAGTATTTT
TRBJ2-5 14 TRBD2 TRBV9 once CASSASGGRKTQYF TGTGCCAGCAGCGCTAGCGGGGGGAGGAAGACCCAGTACTTC
TRBJ1-2 13 - TRBV25-1 - CASSEGGPRGYTF TGTGCCAGCAGTGAGGGGGGGCCGCGGGGCTACACCTTC
TRBJ2-5 15 - TRBV7-2 many CASSLAGTYQETQYF TGTGCCAGCAGCTTAGCTGGAACCTACCAAGAGACCCAGTACTTC
TRBJ1-5 14 - TRBV7-2 many CASSLQGSNQPQHF TGTGCCAGCAGCCTTCAGGGTAGCAATCAGCCCCAGCATTTT
TRBJ1-5 16 - TRBV15 - CATSRDRGASNQPQHF TGTGCCACCAGCAGAGATCGGGGGGCCAGCAATCAGCCCCAGCATTTT
TRBJ2-3 15 - TRBV6-1 - CASSEWWGSTDTQYF TGTGCCAGCAGTGAATGGTGGGGAAGCACAGATACGCAGTATTTT
TRBJ2-5 18 - TRBV15 - CATSKYPLRTRVALAQYF TGTGCCACCAGCAAGTACCCCCTAAGAACAAGGGTCGCCTTAGCTCAGTACTTC
TRBJ2-5 16 TRBD2 TRBV30 - CAWRGISGGTQETQYF TGTGCCTGGAGGGGAATTAGCGGGGGGACTCAAGAGACCCAGTACTTC
TRBJ1-5 13 - TRBV2 few CASRQGRDQPQHF TGTGCCAGCAGACAGGGTCGTGATCAGCCCCAGCATTTT
TRBJ1-1 14 TRBD1 TRBV5-1 many CASSLQGARTEAFF TGCGCCAGCAGCTTACAGGGGGCGCGCACTGAAGCTTTCTTT
TRBJ2-3 15 - TRBV7-2 few CASSLSSGLTNTQYF TGTGCCAGCAGCTTAAGTAGCGGCCTCACAAATACGCAGTATTTT
TRBJ1-5 15 TRBD1 TRBV20-1 few CSASGDRVSNQPQHF TGCAGTGCCAGTGGAGACAGGGTCAGCAATCAGCCCCAGCATTTT
TRBJ1-1 12 - TRBV20-1 few CSASGGIVEAFF TGCAGTGCTAGTGGGGGAATTGTTGAAGCTTTCTTT
TRBJ2-3 15 - TRBV4-2 - CASSQDLLGTDTQYF TGTGCCAGCAGCCAAGATCTTCTGGGCACAGATACGCAGTATTTT
TRBJ2-1 16 - TRBV5-6 - CASSLAAGALYNEQFF TGTGCCAGCAGCCTGGCGGCAGGGGCCCTCTACAATGAGCAGTTCTTC
TRBJ2-7 15 TRBD2 TRBV5-1 - CASSLGSVAGDEQYF TGCGCCAGCAGCCTGGGGTCCGTGGCGGGGGACGAGCAGTACTTC
TRBJ2-3 14 - TRBV5-1 many CASSLAWGGDTQYF TGCGCCAGCAGCTTGGCCTGGGGGGGCGATACGCAGTATTTT
TRBJ2-1 17 TRBD1 TRBV5-1 few CASSLGTGVALGNEQFF TGCGCCAGCAGCTTGGGGACAGGGGTTGCTCTGGGGAATGAGCAGTTCTTC
TRBJ1-2 12 - TRBV3-1 - CASSHRPYGYTF TGTGCCAGCAGCCACAGGCCTTATGGCTACACCTTC
TRBJ1-1 12 - TRBV10-3 - CASSGPSFEAFF TGTGCCAGTTCGGGACCGAGCTTTGAAGCTTTCTTT
TRBJ1-1 13 - TRBV7-9 many CASSANTRGEAFF TGTGCCAGCAGCGCGAACACCCGTGGTGAAGCTTTCTTT